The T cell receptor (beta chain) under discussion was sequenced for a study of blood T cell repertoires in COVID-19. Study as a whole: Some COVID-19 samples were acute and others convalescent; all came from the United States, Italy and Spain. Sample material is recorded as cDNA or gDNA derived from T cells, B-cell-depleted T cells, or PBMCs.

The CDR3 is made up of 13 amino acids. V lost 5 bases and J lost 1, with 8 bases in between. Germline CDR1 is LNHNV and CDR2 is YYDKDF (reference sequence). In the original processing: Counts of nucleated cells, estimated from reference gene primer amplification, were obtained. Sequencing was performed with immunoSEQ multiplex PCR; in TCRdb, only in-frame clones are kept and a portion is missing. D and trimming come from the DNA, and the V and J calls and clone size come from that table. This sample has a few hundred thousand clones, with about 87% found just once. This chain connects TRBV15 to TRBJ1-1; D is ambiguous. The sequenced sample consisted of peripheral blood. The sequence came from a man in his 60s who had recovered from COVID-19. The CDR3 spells CATSSNGNTEAFF. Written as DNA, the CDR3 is TGTGCCACCAGCTCTAATGGGAACACTGAAGCTTTCTTT.